This TCR beta chain was observed in a study of neurological immune-mediated disorders. The CDR3 is 14 amino acids. In germline, CDR1 is MNHEY, CDR2 SMNVEV (reference sequence). The ends were cut back, 2 bases at V and 4 bases at J, with 11 bases in the middle. There are many counts of this clonotype. A single record per CDR3 protein comes from TCRdb applying MiXCR to the 5' RACE reads. The sample yields about 21,000 distinct CDR3 sequences, about 6.2% seen once. The J gene is TRBJ1-2, the V gene TRBV27, with a tentative D call TRBD1 (5 bases). The sample taken for sequencing was CD8+ T cells from blood. This clonotype was obtained from a man between 18 and 35 years old in good health. CDR3 protein: CASSLNGAVYGYTF. CDR3 nucleotide sequence: TGTGCCAGCAGTTTAAACGGGGCAGTCTATGGCTACACCTTC.